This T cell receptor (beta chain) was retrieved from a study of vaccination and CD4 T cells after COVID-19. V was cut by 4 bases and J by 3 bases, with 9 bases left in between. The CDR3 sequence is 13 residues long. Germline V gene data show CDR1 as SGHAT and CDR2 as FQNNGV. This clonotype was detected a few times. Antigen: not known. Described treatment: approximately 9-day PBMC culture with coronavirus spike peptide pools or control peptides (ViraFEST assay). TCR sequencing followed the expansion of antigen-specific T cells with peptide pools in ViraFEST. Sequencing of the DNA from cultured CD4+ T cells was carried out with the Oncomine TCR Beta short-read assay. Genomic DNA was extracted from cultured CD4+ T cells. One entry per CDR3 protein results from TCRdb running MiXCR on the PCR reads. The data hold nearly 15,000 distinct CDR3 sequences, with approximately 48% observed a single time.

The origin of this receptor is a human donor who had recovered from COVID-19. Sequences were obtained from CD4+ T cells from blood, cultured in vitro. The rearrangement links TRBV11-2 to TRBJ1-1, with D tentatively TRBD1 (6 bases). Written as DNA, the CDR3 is TGTGCCAGCAGCTCAGGGGTGGACACTGAAGCTTTCTTT. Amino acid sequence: CASSSGVDTEAFF. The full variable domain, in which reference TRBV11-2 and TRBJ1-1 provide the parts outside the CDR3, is EAGVAQSPRYKIIEKRQSVAFWCNPISGHATLYWYQQILGQGPKLLIQFQNNGVVDDSQLPKDRFSAERLKGVDSTLKIQPAKLEDSAVYLCASSSGVDTEAFFGQGTRLTVV.